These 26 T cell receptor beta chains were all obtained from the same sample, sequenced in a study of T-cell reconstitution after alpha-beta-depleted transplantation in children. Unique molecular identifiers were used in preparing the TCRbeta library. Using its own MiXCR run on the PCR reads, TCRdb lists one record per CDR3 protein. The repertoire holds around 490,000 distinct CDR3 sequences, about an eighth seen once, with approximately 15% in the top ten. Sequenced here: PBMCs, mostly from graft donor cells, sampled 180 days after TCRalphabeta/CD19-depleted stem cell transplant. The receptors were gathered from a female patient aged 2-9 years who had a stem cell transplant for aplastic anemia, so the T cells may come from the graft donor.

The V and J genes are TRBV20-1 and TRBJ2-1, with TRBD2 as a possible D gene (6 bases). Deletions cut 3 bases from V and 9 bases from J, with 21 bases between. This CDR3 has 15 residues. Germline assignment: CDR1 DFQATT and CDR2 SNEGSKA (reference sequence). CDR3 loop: CSARPGTFPGGEQFF. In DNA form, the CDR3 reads TGCAGTGCTAGGCCCGGGACTTTTCCTGGGGGTGAGCAGTTCTTC.

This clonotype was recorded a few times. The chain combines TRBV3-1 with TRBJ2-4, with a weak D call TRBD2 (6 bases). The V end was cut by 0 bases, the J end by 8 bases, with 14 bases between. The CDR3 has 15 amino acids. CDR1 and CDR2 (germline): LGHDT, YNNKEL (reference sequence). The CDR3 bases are TGTGCCAGCAGCCAAGACTTGGGGCAGCGGGACATTCAGTACTTC. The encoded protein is CASSQDLGQRDIQYF.

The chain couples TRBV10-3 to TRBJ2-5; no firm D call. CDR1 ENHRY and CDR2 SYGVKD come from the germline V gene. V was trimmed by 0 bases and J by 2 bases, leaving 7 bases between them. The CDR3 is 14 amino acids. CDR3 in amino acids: CAISESNRQETQYF. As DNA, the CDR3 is TGTGCCATCAGTGAGTCGAACAGACAAGAGACCCAGTACTTC.

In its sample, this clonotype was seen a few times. CDR3 in amino acids: CASNLAGGTDTQYF. CDR3 DNA: TGTGCCAGCAACCTGGCGGGAGGCACAGATACGCAGTATTTT. The J gene is TRBJ2-3, the V gene TRBV12-3 or TRBV12-4; 7 positions agree with TRBD2. The CDR3 spans 14 residues. V shed 7 bases and J 1 base; nucleotides not matched to a gene: 5.

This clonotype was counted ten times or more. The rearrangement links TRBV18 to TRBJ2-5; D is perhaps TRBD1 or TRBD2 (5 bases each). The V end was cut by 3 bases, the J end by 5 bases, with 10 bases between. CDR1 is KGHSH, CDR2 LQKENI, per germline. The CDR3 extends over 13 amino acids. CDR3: CASSPQGGETQYF. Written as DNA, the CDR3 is TGTGCCAGCTCACCTCAGGGCGGGGAGACCCAGTACTTC.

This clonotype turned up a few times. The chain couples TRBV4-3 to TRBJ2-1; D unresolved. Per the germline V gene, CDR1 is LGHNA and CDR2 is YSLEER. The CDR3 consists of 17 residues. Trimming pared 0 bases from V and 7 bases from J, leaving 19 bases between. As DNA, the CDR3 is TGCGCCAGCAGCCAAGATCTCTCAAGCCTCGCGTGGAATGAGCAGTTCTTC. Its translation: CASSQDLSSLAWNEQFF.

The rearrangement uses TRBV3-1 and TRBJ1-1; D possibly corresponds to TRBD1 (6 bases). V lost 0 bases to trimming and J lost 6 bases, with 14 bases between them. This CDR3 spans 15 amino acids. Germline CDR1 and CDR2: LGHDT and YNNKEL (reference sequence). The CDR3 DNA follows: TGTGCCAGCAGCCAAGATGGGGGGCGGTACTCTGAAGCTTTCTTT. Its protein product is CASSQDGGRYSEAFF.

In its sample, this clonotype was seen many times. The chain's CDR3 is CASRITTGLETQYF. CDR3 nucleotides: TGTGCCAGCAGGATAACCACAGGGTTAGAGACCCAGTACTTC. The chain employs TRBV28 and TRBJ2-5; D may be TRBD1 (6 bases). The V end lost 6 bases, the J end lost 4 bases, and 15 bases lay between the germline ends. CDR1 is MDHEN, CDR2 SYDVKM, per germline. This CDR3 region has 14 residues.

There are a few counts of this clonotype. The CDR3 protein is CASTPLLAGNNNEQFF. The CDR3 DNA follows: TGCGCCAGCACCCCTTTACTAGCGGGGAACAACAATGAGCAGTTCTTC. The genes are TRBV5-1 and TRBJ2-1; 10 bases are a match to TRBD2. Germline V gene lookup returns CDR1 SGHRS and CDR2 YFSETQ. Trimming at V came to 6 bases and at J to 5 bases, leaving 11 bases not matched to a gene. The CDR3 loop spans 16 amino acids.

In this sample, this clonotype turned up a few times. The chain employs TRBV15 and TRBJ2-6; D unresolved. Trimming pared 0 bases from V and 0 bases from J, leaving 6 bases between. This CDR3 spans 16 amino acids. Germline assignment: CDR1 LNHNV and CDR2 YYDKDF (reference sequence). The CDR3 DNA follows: TGTGCCACCAGCAGAGACGGGTCCTCTGGGGCCAACGTCCTGACTTTC. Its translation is CATSRDGSSGANVLTF.

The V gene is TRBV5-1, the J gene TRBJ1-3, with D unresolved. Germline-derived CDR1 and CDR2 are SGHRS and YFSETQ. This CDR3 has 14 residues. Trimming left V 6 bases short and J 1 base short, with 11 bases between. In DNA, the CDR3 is TGCGCCAGCATGCAGGAGGCGTCTGGAAACACCATATATTTT. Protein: CASMQEASGNTIYF.

CDR3 sequence: CASSYMFGTGQGYQETQYF. The CDR3 DNA reads as TGTGCCAGCAGTTACATGTTCGGTACGGGACAGGGTTACCAAGAGACCCAGTACTTC. The chain combines TRBV6-5 with TRBJ2-5; 9 positions agree with TRBD1. Germline lookup yields CDR1 MNHEY and CDR2 SVGAGI. The CDR3 is 19 amino acids. With V trimmed by 2 bases and J by 0 bases, 13 bases remained unmatched.

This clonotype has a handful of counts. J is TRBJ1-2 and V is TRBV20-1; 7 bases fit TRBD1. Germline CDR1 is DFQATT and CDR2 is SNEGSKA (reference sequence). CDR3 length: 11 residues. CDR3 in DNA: TGCAGGACATCGACAGGGAATGGCTACACCTTC. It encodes CRTSTGNGYTF.

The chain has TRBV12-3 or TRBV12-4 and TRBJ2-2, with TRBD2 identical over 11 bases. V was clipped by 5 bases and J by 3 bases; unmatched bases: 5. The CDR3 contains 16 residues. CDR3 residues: CASSTLAGAYTGELFF. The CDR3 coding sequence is TGTGCCAGCAGTACACTAGCGGGAGCTTACACCGGGGAGCTGTTTTTT.

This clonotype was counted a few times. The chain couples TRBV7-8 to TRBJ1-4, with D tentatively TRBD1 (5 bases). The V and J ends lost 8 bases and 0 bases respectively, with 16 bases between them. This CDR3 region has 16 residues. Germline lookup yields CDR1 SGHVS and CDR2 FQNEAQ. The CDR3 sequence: CASAWRRGATNEKLFF. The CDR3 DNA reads TGTGCCAGCGCCTGGCGAAGGGGTGCAACTAATGAAAAACTGTTTTTT.

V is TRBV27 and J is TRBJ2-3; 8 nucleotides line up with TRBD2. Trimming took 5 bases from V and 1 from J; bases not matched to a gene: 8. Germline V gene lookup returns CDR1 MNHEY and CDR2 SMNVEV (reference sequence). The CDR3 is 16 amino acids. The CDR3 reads CASSLGVAGRTDTQYF. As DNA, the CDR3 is TGTGCCAGCAGTCTCGGGGTAGCGGGACGCACAGATACGCAGTATTTT.

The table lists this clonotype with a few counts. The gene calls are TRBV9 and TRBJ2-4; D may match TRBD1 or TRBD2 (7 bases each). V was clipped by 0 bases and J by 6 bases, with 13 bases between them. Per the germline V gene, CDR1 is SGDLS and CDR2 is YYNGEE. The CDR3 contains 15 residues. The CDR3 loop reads CASSVEGRGGNIQYF. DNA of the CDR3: TGTGCCAGCAGCGTAGAAGGCAGGGGGGGAAACATTCAGTACTTC. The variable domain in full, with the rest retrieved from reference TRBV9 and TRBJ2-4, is DSGVTQTPKHLITATGQRVTLRCSPRSGDLSVYWYQQSLDQGLQFLIQYYNGEERAKGNILERFSAQQFPDLHSELNLSSLELGDSALYFCASSVEGRGGNIQYFGAGTRLSVL.

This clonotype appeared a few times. The CDR3: CAISPGNEQFF. CDR3 DNA: TGTGCCATCAGTCCGGGGAATGAGCAGTTCTTC. J is TRBJ2-1 and V is TRBV10-3; maybe TRBD2 (5 bases). V lost 5 bases and J 7 bases, leaving 6 bases between the germline ends. Germline V gene lookup returns CDR1 ENHRY and CDR2 SYGVKD. This CDR3 contains 11 residues.

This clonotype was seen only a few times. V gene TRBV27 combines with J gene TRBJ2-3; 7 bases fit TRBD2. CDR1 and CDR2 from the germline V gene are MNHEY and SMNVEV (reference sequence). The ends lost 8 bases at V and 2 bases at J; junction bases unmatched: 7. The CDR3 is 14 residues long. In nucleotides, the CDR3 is TGTGCCAGCCACAGCGGGACCCACACAGATACGCAGTATTTT. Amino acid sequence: CASHSGTHTDTQYF.

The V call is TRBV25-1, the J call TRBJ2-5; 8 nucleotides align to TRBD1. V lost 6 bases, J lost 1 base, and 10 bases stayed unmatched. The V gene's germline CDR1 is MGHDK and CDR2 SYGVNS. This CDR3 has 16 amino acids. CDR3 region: CASSPPNRGSQETQYF. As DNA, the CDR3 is TGTGCCAGCAGCCCGCCGAACAGGGGGTCCCAAGAGACCCAGTACTTC.

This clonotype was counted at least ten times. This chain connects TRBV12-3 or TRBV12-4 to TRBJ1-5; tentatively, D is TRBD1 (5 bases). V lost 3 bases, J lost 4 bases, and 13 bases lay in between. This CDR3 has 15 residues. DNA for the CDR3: TGTGCCAGCAGTTTCTCAGGGTCCGGGAATCAGCCCCAGCATTTT. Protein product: CASSFSGSGNQPQHF.

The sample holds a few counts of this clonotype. The CDR3 DNA reads TGTGCCAGCAGCCAAGAGAGCGGGAGTCTCTCCTACAATGAGCAGTTCTTC. Protein product: CASSQESGSLSYNEQFF. The chain links TRBV3-1 to TRBJ2-1; TRBD2 agrees at 8 bases. CDR1 is LGHDT and CDR2 is YNNKEL in the germline V gene (reference sequence). The junction had 4 bases not matched to a gene; V was cut back by 0 bases and J by 0 bases. This CDR3 has 17 residues.

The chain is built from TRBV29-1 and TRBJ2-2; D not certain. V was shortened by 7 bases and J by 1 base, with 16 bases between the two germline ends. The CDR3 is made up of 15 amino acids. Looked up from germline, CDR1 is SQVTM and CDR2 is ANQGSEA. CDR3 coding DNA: TGCAGCGCCAGAGAGGTCGGAAAGAACACCGGGGAGCTGTTTTTT. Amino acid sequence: CSAREVGKNTGELFF.

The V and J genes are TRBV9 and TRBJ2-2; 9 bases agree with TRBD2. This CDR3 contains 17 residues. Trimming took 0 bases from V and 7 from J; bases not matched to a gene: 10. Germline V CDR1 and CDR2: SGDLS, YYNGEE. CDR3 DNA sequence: TGTGCCAGCAGCGTAGGTATTAGCGGGAGACTCAACGGGGAGCTGTTTTTT. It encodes CASSVGISGRLNGELFF.

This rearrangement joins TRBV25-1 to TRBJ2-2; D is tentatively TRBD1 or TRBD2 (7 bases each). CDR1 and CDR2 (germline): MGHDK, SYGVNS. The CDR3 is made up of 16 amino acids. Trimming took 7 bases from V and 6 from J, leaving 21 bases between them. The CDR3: CASTRSGDSGPGELFF. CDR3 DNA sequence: TGTGCCAGCACCCGAAGCGGGGACAGTGGTCCCGGGGAGCTGTTTTTT.

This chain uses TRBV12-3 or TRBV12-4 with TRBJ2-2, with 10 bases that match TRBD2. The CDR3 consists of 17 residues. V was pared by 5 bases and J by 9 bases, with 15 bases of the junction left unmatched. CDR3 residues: CASSQKPSGSFPWELFF. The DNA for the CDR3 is TGTGCCAGCAGTCAGAAACCTAGCGGGAGTTTTCCGTGGGAGCTGTTTTTT.